The rows below give T cell receptor beta chains drawn from one sample of a study of a mutant IDH1 vaccine in newly diagnosed glioma. Clones were read by immunoSEQ multiplex PCR, and TCRdb kept only the in-frame ones, dropping some. The sample consists of about 66,000 clones, approximately 86% of them appearing once. This specimen was PBMCs, taken from a glioma patient treated with radiotherapy, temozolomide or both. Receptors originate from a man in his thirties or forties with glioma. Both conserved end residues are part of each CDR3. D genes are given only for firm matches. Size values are once, few and many counts, or a class for expanded clones, and some rows have none.

CDR3 protein,CDR3 DNA,J gene,V gene,CDR3 length,clone size,D gene
CASSPRGFSGGAGGTQYF,TGTGCCAGCAGCCCCCGAGGGTTTAGCGGGGGGGCCGGGGGGACCCAGTACTTC,TRBJ2-5,TRBV5-6,18,.,TRBD2
CASSLGIDTQYF,TGTGCCAGCAGCTTGGGAATAGATACGCAGTATTTT,TRBJ2-3,TRBV4-2,12,.,.
CASSVEGGQGYTDTQYF,TGTGCCAGCAGCGTAGAGGGGGGACAGGGGTACACAGATACGCAGTATTTT,TRBJ2-3,TRBV9,17,.,TRBD1
CAWKGAGSPLHF,TGTGCCTGGAAGGGGGCGGGTTCACCCCTCCACTTT,TRBJ1-6,TRBV30,12,.,TRBD1
CASSLTGSLGVGYTF,TGTGCCAGCAGTCTGACTGGTTCTCTCGGGGTCGGCTACACCTTC,TRBJ1-2,TRBV14,15,.,.
CASSFRGGLQETQYF,TGTGCCAGCAGCTTTCGCGGGGGGCTCCAAGAGACCCAGTACTTC,TRBJ2-5,TRBV7-9,15,.,TRBD2
CASSEGPSTDTQYF,TGTGCCAGCAGTGAAGGTCCTAGCACAGATACGCAGTATTTT,TRBJ2-3,TRBV2,14,few,.
CARDYLRPGTEAFF,TGTGCCAGAGACTACCTACGCCCCGGGACTGAAGCTTTCTTT,TRBJ1-1,TRBV2,14,.,.
CASSDGGETYEQYF,TGTGCCAGCAGTGACGGGGGAGAGACCTACGAGCAGTACTTC,TRBJ2-7,TRBV6-1,14,few,.
CASSLSYGSNQPQHF,TGTGCCAGCAGCTTGAGTTACGGCAGCAATCAGCCCCAGCATTTT,TRBJ1-5,TRBV5-6,15,few,.
CASSTSGTVNTEAFF,TGTGCCAGCAGTACATCCGGGACAGTGAACACTGAAGCTTTCTTT,TRBJ1-1,TRBV6-6,15,.,TRBD1
CASSLGQGPVYGYTF,TGTGCCAGCAGTTTGGGGCAGGGGCCAGTATATGGCTACACCTTC,TRBJ1-2,TRBV27,15,.,.
CASSSGVGQGANGELFF,TGTGCCAGCTCATCCGGCGTGGGACAGGGGGCCAACGGGGAGCTGTTTTTT,TRBJ2-2,TRBV18,17,.,TRBD1
CASSLAFRVGGSNQPQHF,TGTGCCAGCAGCTTGGCCTTTCGGGTAGGAGGGAGCAATCAGCCCCAGCATTTT,TRBJ1-5,TRBV5-8,18,.,.
CASSYSPVYTEAFF,TGTGCCAGCAGTTACTCTCCGGTGTACACTGAAGCTTTCTTT,TRBJ1-1,TRBV6-5,14,.,.
CASSLDGFSRNEQFF,TGCGCCAGCAGCTTGGATGGGTTCTCCCGCAATGAGCAGTTCTTC,TRBJ2-1,TRBV5-1,15,.,.
CAISGGEGGYEQYF,TGTGCCATCAGTGGGGGTGAGGGGGGGTACGAGCAGTACTTC,TRBJ2-7,TRBV10-3,14,.,.
CASSEYGSSGANVLTF,TGTGCCAGCAGTGAATACGGGTCCTCTGGGGCCAACGTCCTGACTTTC,TRBJ2-6,TRBV25-1,16,once,.
CASSPGGAAANYGYTF,TGTGCCAGCAGTCCAGGGGGCGCGGCGGCTAACTATGGCTACACCTTC,TRBJ1-2,TRBV28,16,.,TRBD1
CASSPDREVQPQHF,TGTGCCAGCAGCCCGGACAGGGAGGTTCAGCCCCAGCATTTT,TRBJ1-5,TRBV2,14,.,TRBD1
CASSHPDYSGNTIYF,TGCGCCAGCAGCCATCCAGACTACTCTGGAAACACCATATATTTT,TRBJ1-3,TRBV4-1,15,.,.
CASNDRGRSPLHF,TGTGCCAGTAACGACAGGGGACGTTCACCCCTCCACTTT,TRBJ1-6,TRBV19,13,.,TRBD1
CATSDGGNQPQHF,TGTGCCACTTCTGACGGGGGCAATCAGCCCCAGCATTTT,TRBJ1-5,TRBV28,13,.,.
CASSLGGSTGELFF,TGTGCCAGTAGTTTGGGGGGGTCCACCGGGGAGCTGTTTTTT,TRBJ2-2,TRBV19,14,.,TRBD2
CASSHQQNRDRSTDTQYF,TGCGCCAGCAGCCATCAACAAAACCGGGACCGGAGCACAGATACGCAGTATTTT,TRBJ2-3,TRBV4-1,18,.,.
CASSSLTGGKGGNTIYF,TGTGCCAGCTCATCTCTTACAGGGGGAAAAGGTGGAAACACCATATATTTT,TRBJ1-3,TRBV18,17,.,TRBD1
CASSEVGAGVSYEQYF,TGTGCCAGCAGTGAAGTGGGGGCAGGAGTCTCCTACGAGCAGTACTTC,TRBJ2-7,TRBV6-1,16,.,.
CASSRSWTGPNQPQHF,TGTGCCAGTAGTAGAAGTTGGACAGGGCCCAATCAGCCCCAGCATTTT,TRBJ1-5,TRBV19,16,.,TRBD1
CASSLGLASGTTDTQYF,TGTGCCAGCAGCTTGGGTCTTGCTAGCGGAACCACAGATACGCAGTATTTT,TRBJ2-3,TRBV11-2,17,.,TRBD2
CASSLGLLAKNIQYF,TGTGCCAGCAGTTTGGGACTGCTAGCCAAAAACATTCAGTACTTC,TRBJ2-4,TRBV28,15,.,.
CAWGTTGGYYGYTF,TGTGCCTGGGGGACGACAGGGGGTTACTATGGCTACACCTTC,TRBJ1-2,TRBV30,14,.,TRBD1
CASSTRWGGYNEQFF,TGTGCCAGTAGTACTAGATGGGGAGGATACAATGAGCAGTTCTTC,TRBJ2-1,TRBV19,15,.,.
CASSPIKVKQGLNYGYTF,TGTGCCAGCAGTCCAATAAAAGTAAAACAGGGTTTAAACTATGGCTACACCTTC,TRBJ1-2,TRBV28,18,.,.
CASSFSWRLGEQYF,TGTGCCAGCAGTTTTTCTTGGCGGCTCGGGGAGCAGTACTTC,TRBJ2-7,TRBV27,14,.,.
CASSYGSSYNEQFF,TGTGCCAGCAGTTACGGATCTAGCTACAATGAGCAGTTCTTC,TRBJ2-1,TRBV6-6,14,once,.
CASSLGGRDTEAFF,TGTGCCAGCAGCCTCGGGGGGCGGGACACTGAAGCTTTCTTT,TRBJ1-1,TRBV11-2,14,few,.
CASSAGQDTGELFF,TGTGCCAGCAGTGCGGGACAGGACACCGGGGAGCTGTTTTTT,TRBJ2-2,TRBV25-1,14,.,TRBD1
CASSYSNRLHGETQYF,TGTGCCAGCAGTTACTCAAATCGACTGCATGGAGAGACCCAGTACTTC,TRBJ2-5,TRBV6-6,16,.,.
CASSPPDRGMEEPQHF,TGTGCCAGCAGTCCACCCGATAGAGGGATGGAAGAGCCCCAGCATTTT,TRBJ1-5,TRBV7-9,16,.,.
CAWSVPAGRNQPQHF,TGTGCCTGGAGTGTACCGGCGGGGAGGAATCAGCCCCAGCATTTT,TRBJ1-5,TRBV30,15,.,.
CASRVQGASEAFF,TGCGCCAGCAGGGTACAGGGGGCGTCTGAAGCTTTCTTT,TRBJ1-1,TRBV4-1,13,.,TRBD1
CASSLDLAGSYNEQFF,TGCGCCAGCAGCTTGGATCTAGCAGGGTCCTACAATGAGCAGTTCTTC,TRBJ2-1,TRBV5-1,16,.,.
CASSQVGSSGNTIYF,TGTGCCAGCAGCCAGGTCGGAAGCTCTGGAAACACCATATATTTT,TRBJ1-3,TRBV4-2,15,.,.
CASSKGDSKETQYF,TGTGCCAGCAGCAAAGGGGACTCAAAAGAGACCCAGTACTTC,TRBJ2-5,TRBV4-2,14,.,.
CASSIFGPHEQYF,TGTGCCAGCAGCATTTTCGGGCCCCACGAGCAGTACTTC,TRBJ2-7,TRBV7-2,13,.,.
CASSLSAGVKAGNTIYF,TGCGCCAGCAGCTTGAGCGCAGGGGTAAAGGCTGGAAACACCATATATTTT,TRBJ1-3,TRBV5-1,17,few,.